A single sample is the source of the 30 T cell receptor beta chains below, sequenced in a study of cytomegalovirus exposure and HLA in healthy donors. The PCR was carried out with 60 Vbeta primers and 13 Jbeta primers. The method was immunoSEQ multiplex PCR; TCRdb's version includes in-frame clones alone and lacks a portion of them. The sample includes about 120,000 clones, over 60% of them seen just once. Material: PBMCs. The receptors shown here come from a woman in her 30s in good health and CMV-seropositive.

The V gene is TRBV5-6, the J gene TRBJ2-3, with D possibly being TRBD1 (5 bases). Germline CDR1 and CDR2: SGHDT and YYEEEE. The ends were cut back, 6 bases at V and 2 bases at J, with 22 bases in the middle. The CDR3 totals 17 residues. The CDR3 protein is CASTQIGAIRATDTQYF. The DNA of the CDR3 is TGTGCCAGCACCCAAATAGGGGCGATCAGGGCCACAGATACGCAGTATTTT.

V gene TRBV6-5 combines with J gene TRBJ1-1, with 10 bases fitting TRBD1. This CDR3 region has 14 residues. V lost 6 bases, J lost 3 bases, and 4 bases stayed unmatched. The germline gives CDR1 MNHEY, CDR2 SVGAGI. The CDR3 is CASSHGTGDTEAFF. CDR3 sequence (DNA): TGTGCCAGCAGCCACGGGACAGGGGACACTGAAGCTTTCTTT.

This chain links TRBV9 with TRBJ1-2; D call uncertain. The CDR3 consists of 14 residues. Trimming took off 0 bases at V and 0 bases at J, with 6 bases between the two ends. Germline values: CDR1 SGDLS, CDR2 YYNGEE. Written as DNA, the CDR3 is TGTGCCAGCAGCGTAGGAGAGTCTAACTATGGCTACACCTTC. Translated, it gives CASSVGESNYGYTF.

The V call is TRBV7-6, the J call TRBJ2-2; 8 bases are shared with TRBD2. V was pared by 5 bases and J by 7 bases, with 9 bases of the junction left unmatched. The CDR3 has 15 amino acids. The V gene's germline CDR1 is SGHVS and CDR2 FNYEAQ. The CDR3 reads CASSPRGGRIGELFF. In DNA, the CDR3 is TGTGCCAGCAGCCCCCGGGGGGGCCGTATCGGGGAGCTGTTTTTT. Combining the CDR3 with reference TRBV7-6 and TRBJ2-2 gives the whole variable domain GAGVSQSPRYKVTKRGQDVALRCDPISGHVSLYWYRQALGQGPEFLTYFNYEAQQDKSGLPNDRFSAERPEGSISTLTIQRTEQRDSAMYRCASSPRGGRIGELFFGEGSRLTVL.

The chain carries TRBV4-1 and TRBJ2-5, with 9 bases aligning to TRBD2. The V and J ends lost 3 bases and 7 bases, in that order; junction bases with no gene match: 9. Germline lookup yields CDR1 MGHRA and CDR2 YSYEKL. CDR3 length: 15 amino acids. This chain's CDR3 is CASSHPLAGLGTQYF. In DNA form, the CDR3 reads TGCGCCAGCAGCCATCCTCTAGCGGGGTTGGGGACCCAGTACTTC.

The chain has TRBV10-3 and TRBJ1-2; a possible D gene is TRBD1 (5 bases). The germline gives CDR1 ENHRY, CDR2 SYGVKD. This CDR3 spans 16 amino acids. The V end lost 5 bases, the J end lost 0 bases, and 16 bases lay between the germline ends. CDR3 nucleotide sequence: TGTGCCATCAGTCAACAGGAAACCCTAGCTAACTATGGCTACACCTTC. Translating it yields CAISQQETLANYGYTF.

V usage is TRBV9 and J usage is TRBJ2-1; 10 bases fit TRBD2. V shed 5 bases, J shed 3 bases, and the junction held 8 bases outside the gene matches. The CDR3 is 16 amino acids. From germline, CDR1 is SGDLS and CDR2 YYNGEE. The CDR3 loop reads CASSLIAGGFYNEQFF. The CDR3 DNA is TGTGCCAGCAGTCTAATAGCGGGGGGATTCTACAATGAGCAGTTCTTC.

The CDR3 sequence is CASSLVQGTPYEQYF. DNA for the CDR3: TGCGCCAGCAGCTTGGTACAGGGGACCCCTTACGAGCAGTACTTC. The gene calls are TRBV5-1 and TRBJ2-7, with 7 bases that match TRBD1. Unmatched junction bases numbered 7, after V lost 0 bases and J lost 4 bases. Germline lookup yields CDR1 SGHRS and CDR2 YFSETQ. The length of the CDR3 is 15 residues.

V and J are TRBV7-9 and TRBJ1-5; unclear D gene. The CDR3 length is 13 residues. Trimming took off 1 base at V and 5 bases at J, with 6 bases between the two ends. Germline-derived CDR1 and CDR2 are SEHNR and FQNEAQ (reference sequence). The CDR3 nucleotides read TGTGCCAGCAGCTTAGGGCTGGATCAGCCCCAGCATTTT. It yields the protein CASSLGLDQPQHF.

This clone was counted a few times. The chain employs TRBV21-1 and TRBJ2-5; the table's TRBD1 call for D was not verified on the DNA. TRBV21-1 counts as a pseudogene. This CDR3 comprises 14 residues. CDR3 residues: CASSTGGCQETQYF. The CDR3 DNA reads TGTGCCAGCAGTACAGGGGGATGTCAAGAGACCCAGTACTTC.

This chain joins TRBV4-2 and TRBJ2-7, with D possibly TRBD1 on 7 matching bases. This CDR3 is built from 14 residues. V lost 4 bases, J lost 3 bases, and 13 bases lay in between. Per germline, CDR1 LGHNA and CDR2 YNFKEQ. For the CDR3, the DNA is TGTGCCAGCAGCCCGAGGCGGGACAGCTACGAGCAGTACTTC. Amino acid sequence: CASSPRRDSYEQYF.

This chain links TRBV7-9 with TRBJ2-3, with D possibly TRBD1 on 5 matching bases. The CDR3 consists of 14 residues. The V end was cut by 2 bases, the J end by 5 bases, with 11 bases between. From germline, CDR1 is SEHNR and CDR2 FQNEAQ (reference sequence). CDR3 DNA: TGTGCCAGCAGCTTAAGTCAGGGTCAAGATACGCAGTATTTT. It is translated as CASSLSQGQDTQYF.

The chain has TRBV14 and TRBJ2-2; 10 nucleotides match TRBD2. Germline CDR1 is SGHDN and CDR2 is FVKESK. The CDR3 spans 16 residues. With V trimmed by 1 base and J by 1 base, 0 bases remained unmatched. DNA of the CDR3: TGTGCCAGCAGCCAAGTAGCGGGGGGGAACACCGGGGAGCTGTTTTTT. It codes for CASSQVAGGNTGELFF.

This sequence joins TRBV27 and TRBJ1-6; 10 bases match TRBD1. This CDR3 contains 15 residues. The ends lost 6 bases at V and 8 bases at J; junction bases unmatched: 7. Germline CDR1 is MNHEY and CDR2 is SMNVEV (reference sequence). The CDR3 region has the DNA TGTGCCAGCAGGATGCGACAGGGGGCGGATTCACCCCTCCACTTT. It is translated as CASRMRQGADSPLHF.

This clone was observed a few times. J is TRBJ2-3 and V is TRBV6-1; a possible D gene is TRBD2 (7 bases). The CDR3 extends over 14 amino acids. Per the germline V gene, CDR1 is MNHNS and CDR2 is SASEGT. The V gene lost 7 bases and the J gene lost 5 bases, with 16 bases spanning the gap. The CDR3 reads CASKVGGPGDTQYF. DNA for the CDR3: TGTGCCAGCAAGGTGGGGGGGCCAGGAGATACGCAGTATTTT.

The chain carries TRBV9 and TRBJ2-2; 7 bases are shared with TRBD1. The germline V gene encodes CDR1 SGDLS and CDR2 YYNGEE. V was clipped by 0 bases and J by 5 bases; unmatched bases: 10. The CDR3 covers 17 residues. The CDR3 region has the DNA TGTGCCAGCAGCGTAGGGGTGACAGGGCTGAGGACCGGGGAGCTGTTTTTT. Protein sequence: CASSVGVTGLRTGELFF. The variable domain in full, completed from reference TRBV9 and TRBJ2-2, reads DSGVTQTPKHLITATGQRVTLRCSPRSGDLSVYWYQQSLDQGLQFLIQYYNGEERAKGNILERFSAQQFPDLHSELNLSSLELGDSALYFCASSVGVTGLRTGELFFGEGSRLTVL.

This clone has just a few counts. The V and J genes are TRBV7-8 and TRBJ2-3, with 7 bases identical to TRBD1. The germline gives CDR1 SGHVS, CDR2 FQNEAQ. With V trimmed by 6 bases and J by 1 base, 7 bases remained unmatched. The CDR3 is 15 amino acids. The CDR3 DNA reads TGTGCCAGCAGTCTAAGACAGGGCCGCACAGATACGCAGTATTTT. This codes for CASSLRQGRTDTQYF.

The CDR3, as DNA: TGCGCCAGCAGGACGGGGGGCTCCTTATCTGGGGCCAACGTCCTGACTTTC. It codes for CASRTGGSLSGANVLTF. The J gene is TRBJ2-6, the V gene TRBV10-2; TRBD2 might be the D (7 bases). Trimming removed 6 bases from V and 1 base from J, with 16 bases in between. CDR1 is WSHSY, CDR2 SAAADI, per germline. This CDR3 comprises 17 residues.

The V gene is TRBV4-1, the J gene TRBJ2-1, with 9 bases fitting TRBD2. The CDR3 sequence is 15 residues long. Germline V CDR1 and CDR2: MGHRA, YSYEKL. J lost 7 bases, V lost 1 base, and 5 bases had no gene match. The CDR3 here is CASSQVGLAGNEQFF. In DNA form, the CDR3 reads TGCGCCAGCAGCCAAGTGGGACTAGCTGGGAATGAGCAGTTCTTC.

Turning to this clone: At one end, the junction sequence differs from germline, possibly due to a read error. Other DNA sequences in the sample encode the same CDR3. The J gene is TRBJ2-5, the V gene TRBV4-2; no reliable D call. Germline V gene lookup returns CDR1 LGHNA and CDR2 YNFKEQ. The CDR3 runs to 15 residues. CDR3 in amino acids: CASSQVPAPIETQYF. The CDR3 DNA reads as TGTGCTAGCAGCCAAGTTCCAGCGCCTATAGAGACCCAGTACTTC.

The chain uses TRBV11-1 and TRBJ2-3; D may be TRBD1 (6 bases). The germline gives CDR1 SGHAT, CDR2 FQDESV (reference sequence). With 7 bases removed from V and 1 base from J, the gap between germline ends came to 15 bases. This CDR3 has 15 residues. The CDR3, as DNA: TGTGCCAGCAACCCAGGGGATTTTGGCACAGATACGCAGTATTTT. Residues: CASNPGDFGTDTQYF.

The rearrangement joins TRBV5-4 to TRBJ1-2, with TRBD1 matching over 12 bases. This CDR3 comprises 14 residues. Germline CDR1 reads SGHNT; CDR2 reads YYREEE (reference sequence). V lost 4 bases, J lost 4 bases, and 2 bases stayed unmatched. The CDR3 loop reads CASSRDRGPYGYTF. DNA of the CDR3: TGTGCCAGCAGCCGGGACAGGGGGCCCTATGGCTACACCTTC.

This clone was observed a few times. The rearrangement uses TRBV6-5 and TRBJ2-7; 12 nucleotides agree with TRBD1. The ends lost 2 bases at V and 5 bases at J; junction bases unmatched: 7. The length of the CDR3 is 16 residues. CDR1 and CDR2 (germline): MNHEY, SVGAGI. The CDR3 DNA is TGTGCCAGCAGTTACGGACCGGGACAGGGGGCCCACGAGCAGTACTTC. It is translated as CASSYGPGQGAHEQYF.

The chain recombines TRBV29-1 with TRBJ1-1; 9 nucleotides line up with TRBD1. There are 16 residues in the CDR3. Germline V gives CDR1 SQVTM, CDR2 ANQGSEA. V was pared by 0 bases and J by 4 bases, with 9 bases of the junction left unmatched. The CDR3 DNA reads as TGCAGCGTTGAAGATCTGGGGTACAGGGGGCCCACTGAAGCTTTCTTT. It translates to CSVEDLGYRGPTEAFF. The full variable domain, with the rest looked up from reference TRBV29-1 and TRBJ1-1, is SAVISQKPSRDICQRGTSLTIQCQVDSQVTMMFWYRQQPGQSLTLIATANQGSEATYESGFVIDKFPISRPNLTFSTLTVSNMSPEDSSIYLCSVEDLGYRGPTEAFFGQGTRLTVV.

This chain connects TRBV19 to TRBJ1-1, with a weak D call TRBD1 (5 bases). The CDR3 consists of 16 residues. Trimming pared 1 base from V and 1 base from J, leaving 13 bases between. Germline V lookup: CDR1 LNHDA, CDR2 SQIVND (reference sequence). The CDR3 region has the DNA TGTGCCAGTAGTATAGCGCCAGGGCGCCGGAACACTGAAGCTTTCTTT. Encoded protein: CASSIAPGRRNTEAFF.

This rearrangement joins TRBV30 to TRBJ2-5, with 8 nucleotides matching TRBD2. Germline trimming cut 3 bases from V and 7 bases from J; bases unmatched to any gene: 7. This CDR3 comprises 13 residues. Germline CDR1 reads GTSNPN; CDR2 reads SVGIG (reference sequence). The chain's CDR3 is CAWSVTSGGTQYF. The CDR3 coding sequence is TGTGCCTGGAGCGTAACCAGCGGGGGGACCCAGTACTTC.

This clone was observed a handful of times. The chain is built from TRBV7-2 and TRBJ2-2, with unresolved D. From germline, CDR1 is SGHTA and CDR2 FQGNSA. The CDR3 is made up of 17 amino acids. V gave up 0 bases and J gave up 0 bases, with 11 bases separating them. Written as DNA, the CDR3 is TGTGCCAGCAGCTTAGCCGCACAGAGAGCGAACACCGGGGAGCTGTTTTTT. It specifies CASSLAAQRANTGELFF. The whole variable domain, remainder taken from reference TRBV7-2 and TRBJ2-2, is GAGVSQSPSNKVTEKGKDVELRCDPISGHTALYWYRQSLGQGLEFLIYFQGNSAPDKSGLPSDRFSAERTGGSVSTLTIQRTQQEDSAVYLCASSLAAQRANTGELFFGEGSRLTVL.

This sequence joins TRBV7-8 and TRBJ1-4; D may be TRBD1 (5 bases). In germline, CDR1 is SGHVS, CDR2 FQNEAQ. The V end lost 1 base, the J end lost 2 bases, and 14 bases lay between the germline ends. The CDR3 consists of 17 residues. The CDR3 reads CASSLGWQGATNEKLFF. The CDR3 nucleotides read TGTGCCAGCAGCTTAGGCTGGCAGGGTGCGACTAATGAAAAACTGTTTTTT.

The chain uses TRBV19 and TRBJ1-5; D remains unclear. Trimming left V 10 bases short and J 5 bases short, with 12 bases between. Germline lookup yields CDR1 LNHDA and CDR2 SQIVND (reference sequence). The CDR3 is made up of 12 amino acids. The chain's CDR3 is CATNRRDQPQHF. The CDR3 DNA is TGTGCCACTAACCGTCGGGATCAGCCCCAGCATTTT.

This clone was seen a few times. The chain uses TRBV7-7 and TRBJ2-6; 7 bases are a match to TRBD1. With V trimmed by 5 bases and J by 2 bases, 9 bases remained unmatched. Germline lookup yields CDR1 SSHAT and CDR2 FNYEAQ (reference sequence). The CDR3 runs to 17 residues. CDR3 residues: CASSPLPGTAGANVLTF. The CDR3 bases are TGTGCCAGCAGCCCACTACCAGGGACAGCTGGGGCCAACGTCCTGACTTTC.